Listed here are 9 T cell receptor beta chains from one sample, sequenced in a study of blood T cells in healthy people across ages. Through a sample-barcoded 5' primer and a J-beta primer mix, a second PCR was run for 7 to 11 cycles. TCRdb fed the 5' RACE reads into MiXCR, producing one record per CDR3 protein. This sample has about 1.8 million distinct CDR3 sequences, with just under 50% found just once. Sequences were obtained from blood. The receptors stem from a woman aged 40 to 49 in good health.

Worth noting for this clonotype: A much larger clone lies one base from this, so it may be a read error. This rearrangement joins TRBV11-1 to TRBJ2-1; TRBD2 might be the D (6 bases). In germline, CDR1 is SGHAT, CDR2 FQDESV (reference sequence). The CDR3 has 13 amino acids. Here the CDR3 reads CTSSVGLYNEQFF. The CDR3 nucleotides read TGTACCAGCAGCGTGGGACTTTACAATGAGCAGTTCTTC.

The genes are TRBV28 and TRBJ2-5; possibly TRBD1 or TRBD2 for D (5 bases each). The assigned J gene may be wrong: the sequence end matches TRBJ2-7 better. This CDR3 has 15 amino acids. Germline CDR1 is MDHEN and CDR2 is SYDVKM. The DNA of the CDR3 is TGTGCCAGCAGCGAGTCGGGACCCCCCCGCTACGAGCAGTACTTC. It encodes CASSESGPPRYEQYF.

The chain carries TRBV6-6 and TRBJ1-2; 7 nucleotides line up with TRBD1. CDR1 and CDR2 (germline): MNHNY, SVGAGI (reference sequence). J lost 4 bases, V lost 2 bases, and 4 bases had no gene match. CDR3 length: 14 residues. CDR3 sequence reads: CASSYRDSPYGYTF. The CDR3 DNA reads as TGTGCCAGCAGTTACAGGGACAGTCCCTATGGCTACACCTTC.

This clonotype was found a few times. DNA for the CDR3: TGTGCCAGCAGTTTAACAGGGTCGGGTGAGCAGTTCTTC. It encodes CASSLTGSGEQFF. The chain links TRBV6-2 or TRBV6-3 to TRBJ2-1; tentatively, D is TRBD1 (6 bases). The CDR3 is 13 amino acids. The V end was cut by 4 bases, the J end by 9 bases, with 13 bases between. Germline assignment: CDR1 MNHEY and CDR2 SVGEGT.

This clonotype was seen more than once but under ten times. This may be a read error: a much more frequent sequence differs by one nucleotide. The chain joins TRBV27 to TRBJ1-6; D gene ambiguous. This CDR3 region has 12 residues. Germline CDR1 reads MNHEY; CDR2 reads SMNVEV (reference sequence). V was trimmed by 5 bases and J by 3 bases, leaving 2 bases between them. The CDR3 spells CASSDYNSPLHF. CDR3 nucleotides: TGTGCCAGCAGTGACTATAATTCACCCCTCCACTTT.

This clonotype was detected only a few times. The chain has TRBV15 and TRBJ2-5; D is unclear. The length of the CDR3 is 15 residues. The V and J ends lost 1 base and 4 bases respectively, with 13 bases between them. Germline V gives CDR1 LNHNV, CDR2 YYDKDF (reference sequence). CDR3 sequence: CATSRGEGVLETQYF. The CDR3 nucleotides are TGTGCCACCAGCAGAGGAGAAGGAGTATTAGAGACCCAGTACTTC.

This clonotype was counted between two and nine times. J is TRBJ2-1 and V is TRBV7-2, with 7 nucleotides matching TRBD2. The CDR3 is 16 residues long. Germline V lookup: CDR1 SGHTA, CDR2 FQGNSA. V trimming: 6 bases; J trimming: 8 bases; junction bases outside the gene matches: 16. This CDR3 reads CASSLQAWLREDEQFF. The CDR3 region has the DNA TGTGCCAGCAGTCTCCAGGCCTGGCTTCGGGAGGATGAGCAGTTCTTC.

The CDR3 sequence: CASSYPSGTSTHNIQFF. The CDR3, as DNA: TGTGCCAGCAGTTACCCCTCTGGGACTAGTACCCACAATATCCAGTTCTTC. The chain is built from TRBV6-5 and TRBJ2-1, with 8 bases that match TRBD2. With 2 bases clipped from V and 13 bases from J, the junction kept 19 bases outside the gene matches. CDR3 length: 17 amino acids. The germline V gene encodes CDR1 MNHEY and CDR2 SVGAGI.

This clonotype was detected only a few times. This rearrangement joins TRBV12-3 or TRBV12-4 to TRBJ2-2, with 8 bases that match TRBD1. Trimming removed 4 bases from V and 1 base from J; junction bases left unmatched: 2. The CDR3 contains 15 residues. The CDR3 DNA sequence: TGTGCCAGCAGTTCCGGGACAGGGAACACCGGGGAGCTGTTTTTT. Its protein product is CASSSGTGNTGELFF.